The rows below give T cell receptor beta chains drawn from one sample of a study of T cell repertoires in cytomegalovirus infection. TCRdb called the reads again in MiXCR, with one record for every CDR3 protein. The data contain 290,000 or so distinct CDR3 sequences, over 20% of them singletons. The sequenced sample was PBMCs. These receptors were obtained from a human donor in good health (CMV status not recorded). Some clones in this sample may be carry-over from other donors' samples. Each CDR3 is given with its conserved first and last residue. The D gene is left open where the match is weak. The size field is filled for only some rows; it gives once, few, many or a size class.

CDR3: CASSQQTSGFQPQHF
DNA: TGTGCCAGCAGCCAACAAACCTCGGGTTTTCAGCCCCAGCATTTT
D: -
V: TRBV7-9
J: TRBJ1-5
size: -

CDR3: CASTQGVTGITEAFF
DNA: TGCGCCAGCACCCAAGGAGTTACAGGGATCACTGAAGCTTTCTTT
D: -
V: TRBV5-1
J: TRBJ1-1
size: -

CDR3: CASSAPSSYNEQFF
DNA: TGTGCCAGCAGCGCCCCTAGCTCCTACAATGAGCAGTTCTTC
D: -
V: TRBV7-9
J: TRBJ2-1
size: many

CDR3: CASSLALNRRQETQYF
DNA: TGTGCCAGCAGCTTAGCGCTAAACCGTAGACAAGAGACCCAGTACTTC
D: -
V: TRBV7-2
J: TRBJ2-5
size: many

CDR3: CASSHLGTHSFF
DNA: TGTGCCAGCAGCCACTTAGGAACACATTCTTTCTTT
D: -
V: TRBV7-2
J: TRBJ1-1
size: many

CDR3: CASSFRDRREQYF
DNA: TGTGCCAGCAGCTTCCGGGACAGACGAGAGCAGTACTTC
D: TRBD1
V: TRBV11-2
J: TRBJ2-7
size: -

CDR3: CASNQVPGGNTEAFF
DNA: TGCGCCAGCAACCAAGTACCTGGGGGGAATACTGAAGCTTTCTTT
D: -
V: TRBV4-3
J: TRBJ1-1
size: -

CDR3: CASTYESTDTQYF
DNA: TGTGCCAGCACTTATGAGAGCACAGATACGCAGTATTTT
D: -
V: TRBV6-2/TRBV6-3
J: TRBJ2-3
size: few

CDR3: CASSQEPGQTYQPQHF
DNA: TGCGCCAGCAGCCAAGAACCGGGACAGACATATCAGCCCCAGCATTTT
D: TRBD1
V: TRBV4-1
J: TRBJ1-5
size: -

CDR3: CASSPQVGQPQHF
DNA: TGTGCCAGCAGCCCTCAAGTAGGGCAGCCCCAGCATTTT
D: -
V: TRBV7-2
J: TRBJ1-5
size: -

CDR3: CASSRQGRVNQPQHF
DNA: TGTGCCAGCAGTAGACAGGGAAGGGTCAATCAGCCCCAGCATTTT
D: TRBD1
V: TRBV6-1
J: TRBJ1-5
size: few

CDR3: CASSLVGRAGTDTQYF
DNA: TGCGCCAGCAGCTTGGTTGGCAGGGCGGGCACAGATACGCAGTATTTT
D: -
V: TRBV5-1
J: TRBJ2-3
size: -

CDR3: CASSLSGTTYEQYF
DNA: TGTGCCAGCAGCCTTTCCGGGACCACCTACGAGCAGTACTTC
D: -
V: TRBV7-2
J: TRBJ2-7
size: many

CDR3: CASSRADRSSYEQYF
DNA: TGTGCCAGCAGTCGGGCCGACAGGAGCTCCTACGAGCAGTACTTC
D: -
V: TRBV12-3/TRBV12-4
J: TRBJ2-7
size: -

CDR3: CASRSSYNSPLHF
DNA: TGTGCCAGCAGAAGCTCCTATAATTCACCCCTCCACTTT
D: -
V: TRBV11-2
J: TRBJ1-6
size: few

CDR3: CASSLTSGPTDTQYF
DNA: TGTGCCAGCAGCTTGACTAGCGGACCCACAGATACGCAGTATTTT
D: TRBD2
V: TRBV7-2
J: TRBJ2-3
size: -

CDR3: CASSSYPRGTDTQYF
DNA: TGTGCCAGCAGTTCATACCCACGGGGCACAGATACGCAGTATTTT
D: -
V: TRBV2
J: TRBJ2-3
size: -

CDR3: CSASPDRDHGYTF
DNA: TGCAGTGCTAGTCCGGACAGGGATCATGGCTACACCTTC
D: TRBD1
V: TRBV20-1
J: TRBJ1-2
size: -

CDR3: CSAAPTGWDGYTF
DNA: TGCAGTGCTGCTCCGACAGGGTGGGATGGCTACACCTTC
D: TRBD1
V: TRBV20-1
J: TRBJ1-2
size: few

CDR3: CAISRPPLHF
DNA: TGTGCCATCAGCCGTCCTCCCCTCCACTTT
D: -
V: TRBV10-3
J: TRBJ1-6
size: once

CDR3: CASSLGPREQYF
DNA: TGTGCCAGCAGTTTGGGTCCCCGCGAGCAGTACTTC
D: -
V: TRBV2
J: TRBJ2-7
size: -

CDR3: CASSFRIAAPLHF
DNA: TGTGCCAGCAGTTTTAGGATTGCGGCACCCCTCCACTTT
D: -
V: TRBV28
J: TRBJ1-6
size: many

CDR3: CASSRPSLVGTDTQYF
DNA: TGTGCCAGCAGCCGCCCTTCCCTGGTCGGCACAGATACGCAGTATTTT
D: -
V: TRBV27
J: TRBJ2-3
size: -

CDR3: CASRLSGASGELFF
DNA: TGTGCCAGCAGACTAAGCGGGGCGTCCGGGGAGCTGTTTTTT
D: TRBD2
V: TRBV25-1
J: TRBJ2-2
size: few

CDR3: CASSPTGAEAFF
DNA: TGTGCCAGCAGCCCGACAGGTGCTGAAGCTTTCTTT
D: -
V: TRBV7-9
J: TRBJ1-1
size: many

CDR3: CASSRSGRDNEQFF
DNA: TGTGCCAGCAGTAGGTCAGGGAGAGACAATGAGCAGTTCTTC
D: -
V: TRBV6-5
J: TRBJ2-1
size: -

CDR3: CSGGQSTDTQYF
DNA: TGCAGTGGGGGACAGAGCACAGATACGCAGTATTTT
D: TRBD1
V: TRBV20-1
J: TRBJ2-3
size: -

CDR3: CAIRLAGGIDTQYF
DNA: TGTGCCATCAGACTAGCGGGGGGGATTGATACGCAGTATTTT
D: TRBD2
V: TRBV10-3
J: TRBJ2-3
size: many

CDR3: CASSLKWSTDTQYF
DNA: TGTGCCAGCAGCTTAAAGTGGAGCACAGATACGCAGTATTTT
D: -
V: TRBV7-2
J: TRBJ2-3
size: many

CDR3: CASKSTGGLGSPLHF
DNA: TGTGCCAGCAAATCGACAGGGGGCTTGGGTTCACCCCTCCACTTT
D: TRBD1
V: TRBV6-6
J: TRBJ1-6
size: few

CDR3: CASSLLDGIETQYF
DNA: TGTGCCAGCAGCTTACTAGATGGAATTGAGACCCAGTACTTC
D: -
V: TRBV12-3/TRBV12-4
J: TRBJ2-5
size: many

CDR3: CASTWGLAGVDEQFF
DNA: TGTGCCAGCACCTGGGGCCTAGCGGGAGTTGATGAGCAGTTCTTC
D: TRBD2
V: TRBV28
J: TRBJ2-1
size: few

CDR3: CASSSGFEQFF
DNA: TGTGCCAGCAGCTCCGGTTTTGAGCAGTTCTTC
D: -
V: TRBV7-9
J: TRBJ2-1
size: few

CDR3: CASSFGYSYEQYF
DNA: TGTGCCAGCAGCTTTGGCTACTCCTACGAGCAGTACTTC
D: -
V: TRBV7-2
J: TRBJ2-7
size: few

CDR3: CASRPPGSTEAFF
DNA: TGTGCCAGCAGACCCCCAGGAAGTACTGAAGCTTTCTTT
D: -
V: TRBV7-2
J: TRBJ1-1
size: many

CDR3: CASSGSLFGEKLFF
DNA: TGTGCCAGCAGCGGTTCGTTGTTTGGTGAAAAACTGTTTTTT
D: -
V: TRBV7-2
J: TRBJ1-4
size: many

CDR3: CASSNLDEQYF
DNA: TGTGCCAGCAGTAACCTGGACGAGCAGTACTTC
D: -
V: TRBV6-6
J: TRBJ2-7
size: -

CDR3: CASSSSWGAYNEQFF
DNA: TGTGCCAGCAGCTCTAGTTGGGGAGCGTACAATGAGCAGTTCTTC
D: -
V: TRBV7-2
J: TRBJ2-1
size: many

CDR3: CASSLLQRGYTF
DNA: TGTGCCAGCAGCTTACTACAGAGGGGCTACACCTTC
D: -
V: TRBV7-2
J: TRBJ1-2
size: many

CDR3: CASSQEEAQPQHF
DNA: TGCGCCAGCAGCCAAGAGGAGGCACAGCCCCAGCATTTT
D: -
V: TRBV4-1
J: TRBJ1-5
size: few